This is a list of T cell receptor beta chains from one sample in a study of naive and memory T cell subsets. TCRdb re-derived calls from the 5' RACE reads in MiXCR, one entry per CDR3 protein. The data show more than 50,000 distinct CDR3 sequences, under 8.5% seen once. Receptors originate from a male donor in good health. The CDR3 runs from the conserved cysteine through the conserved F or W. A D gene is named only where the DNA matches it firmly. Clone size is stated in some rows and not others, as once, few, many or a class when expanded.

cdr3_nt cdr3_aa cdr3_length v_call clone_size j_call d_call
TGTGCCAGTATGGAGTGGGGGACTGAAGCTTTCTTT CASMEWGTEAFF 12 TRBV19 few TRBJ1-1 -
TGTGCCAGCAGTGAAAATTGGATAGAAGCTTTCTTT CASSENWIEAFF 12 TRBV2 - TRBJ1-1 -
TGTGCCAGCAGCCTGGGAATCCAAGAGACCCAGTACTTC CASSLGIQETQYF 13 TRBV5-5 - TRBJ2-5 -
TGTGCCAGCAGTCCCACTAGCGGGGGGTCTAATGAGCAGTTCTTC CASSPTSGGSNEQFF 15 TRBV3-1 - TRBJ2-1 TRBD2
TGTGCCAGCAGTGGAACCGGGCCCTCCTATAATTCACCCCTCCACTTT CASSGTGPSYNSPLHF 16 TRBV6-5 many TRBJ1-6 -
TGCAGTGCGGCCACCGGGGCAGGGCGAGCTTTCTTT CSAATGAGRAFF 12 TRBV20-1 few TRBJ1-1 -
TGCAGCGTGCAGGACAGCACCTACGAGCAGTACTTC CSVQDSTYEQYF 12 TRBV29-1 - TRBJ2-7 -
TGTGCCAGCAGCCGAGGGGATTCGAACACCGGGGAGCTGTTTTTT CASSRGDSNTGELFF 15 TRBV12-3/TRBV12-4 - TRBJ2-2 -
TGTGCCAGCAGCCGTGGACAGGGGGCAAGAGAGCAGTACTTC CASSRGQGAREQYF 14 TRBV6-6 few TRBJ2-7 TRBD1
TGTGCCAGCAGTTCCACCGGCCTAATCACTGGAAACACCATATATTTT CASSSTGLITGNTIYF 16 TRBV6-5 many TRBJ1-3 -
TGTGCCAGCAGCTTAGGGGTTCAAGAGACCCAGTACTTC CASSLGVQETQYF 13 TRBV7-9 few TRBJ2-5 -
TGTGCCAGCAGCCCTCGGGACACCTACTCCTACGAGCAGTACTTC CASSPRDTYSYEQYF 15 TRBV7-8 few TRBJ2-7 -
TGTGCCAGCAGTCTCAACCCCGGGACAGGGGGCGGTCTGCTGTTTTTT CASSLNPGTGGGLLFF 16 TRBV12-3/TRBV12-4 many TRBJ1-4 TRBD1
TGCGCCAGCAGCCCAGGGGCGGGAGCCACCTACGAGCAGTACTTC CASSPGAGATYEQYF 15 TRBV4-1 - TRBJ2-7 -
TGTGCCAGCAGCTCTGTAGCGGGGCGACTCTACAATGAGCAGTTCTTC CASSSVAGRLYNEQFF 16 TRBV11-2 - TRBJ2-1 TRBD2
TGTGCCAGCAGTTTACTGGGGATTAACACTGAAGCTTTCTTT CASSLLGINTEAFF 14 TRBV27 few TRBJ1-1 -
TGTGCCAGCAGCGATAACCGGGGACGCGGAGATACGCAGTATTTT CASSDNRGRGDTQYF 15 TRBV12-3/TRBV12-4 - TRBJ2-3 -
TGTGCCAGCAGCCAATTGTCAGGTGACGAAAAACTGTTTTTT CASSQLSGDEKLFF 14 TRBV3-1 many TRBJ1-4 -
TGCGCCAGCAGGGGGGATACTGAAGCTTTCTTT CASRGDTEAFF 11 TRBV5-1 - TRBJ1-1 -
TGTGCCTGGAGTCCAGGGGGTTACGAGCAGTACTTC CAWSPGGYEQYF 12 TRBV30 few TRBJ2-7 TRBD1
TGTGCCAGCAGCCAAGATGACAATGAGAGGGAGCAGTTCTTC CASSQDDNEREQFF 14 TRBV3-1 - TRBJ2-1 -
TGTGCCAGCAGCTTATGGGGACTGGGGGCGGCCGGCGGCGAGCAGTACTTC CASSLWGLGAAGGEQYF 17 TRBV7-9 many TRBJ2-7 -
TGTGCCTGGAGGCCCGGGACTAGCGGCCAAGAGACCCAGTACTTC CAWRPGTSGQETQYF 15 TRBV30 - TRBJ2-5 TRBD2
TGTGCTAGTGGTTTGGGACAGGGATGGAACACTGAAGCTTTCTTT CASGLGQGWNTEAFF 15 TRBV12-5 - TRBJ1-1 TRBD1
TGTGCCAGCAGCGGAGCCGGGCTGGGGAACACTGAAGCTTTCTTT CASSGAGLGNTEAFF 15 TRBV11-2 many TRBJ1-1 -
TGTGCTAGTGGGCCCTCCGCGACAGATACGCAGTATTTT CASGPSATDTQYF 13 TRBV12-5 many TRBJ2-3 -
TGTGCCAGCAGCTCCGGGGGGGCTGCGTCCTACAATGAGCAGTTCTTC CASSSGGAASYNEQFF 16 TRBV5-4 few TRBJ2-1 TRBD2
TGCAGTGCTGGTGGGACCCCACAAGAGACCCAGTACTTC CSAGGTPQETQYF 13 TRBV20-1 many TRBJ2-5 -
TGCAGTGCTAGGGATGAGACAGGGGTTGAGCAGCCCCAGCATTTT CSARDETGVEQPQHF 15 TRBV20-1 - TRBJ1-5 TRBD1
TGTGCCAGCAGTTTTGGAGGGGGGTCCAATGAGCAGTTCTTC CASSFGGGSNEQFF 14 TRBV12-3/TRBV12-4 few TRBJ2-1 -
TGTGCCAGTAGTTTGTCAGGAACCACAGATACGCAGTATTTT CASSLSGTTDTQYF 14 TRBV19 - TRBJ2-3 -
TGTGCCAGCAGCCCCGGGAGGGGGAGAGAAGAGACCCAGTACTTC CASSPGRGREETQYF 15 TRBV27 few TRBJ2-5 TRBD2
TGTGCCAGCAGCCAAGTCGGGAGCGGACCTTACGAGCAGTACTTC CASSQVGSGPYEQYF 15 TRBV3-1 few TRBJ2-7 -
TGCAGTGCTAGACTCGGAGGGGGGCGGGGAGATACGCAGTATTTT CSARLGGGRGDTQYF 15 TRBV20-1 many TRBJ2-3 -
TGTGCCAGCCATCCCCGCGGGACTAATGAAAAACTGTTTTTT CASHPRGTNEKLFF 14 TRBV6-1 - TRBJ1-4 -
TGTGCCAGCAAAATAGCGGGGGGGCGGAACTCTTCACCCCTCCACTTT CASKIAGGRNSSPLHF 16 TRBV5-4 many TRBJ1-6 -
TGTGCCAGCTGGGCGGAGGAATCTAACGAGCAGTACTTC CASWAEESNEQYF 13 TRBV7-9 many TRBJ2-7 -
TGCAGCGGGAATGGACAGGGTGGCGAGACCCAGTACTTC CSGNGQGGETQYF 13 TRBV29-1 - TRBJ2-5 TRBD1
TGTGCCAGCAGTAGAGAGGGGGCCAACGGGGAGCTGTTTTTT CASSREGANGELFF 14 TRBV6-4 - TRBJ2-2 TRBD1
TGTGCCAGCCGAGACAGAGCAACTAATGAAAAACTGTTTTTT CASRDRATNEKLFF 14 TRBV19 many TRBJ1-4 -
TGCAGCGTTGAAGGTACAGGGGGAGAGACCCAGTACTTC CSVEGTGGETQYF 13 TRBV29-1 many TRBJ2-5 TRBD1
TGTGCCTGGAGTGTACCTGTAGGGGACACCGAGCAGTACTTC CAWSVPVGDTEQYF 14 TRBV30 few TRBJ2-7 -
TGTGCCAGCAGCCCCCCCTATTCTACCTACGAGCAGTACTTC CASSPPYSTYEQYF 14 TRBV6-2/TRBV6-3 few TRBJ2-7 -
TGTGCCAGTAGTCCAGAGCCCAGTAATGAAAAACTGTTTTTT CASSPEPSNEKLFF 14 TRBV19 few TRBJ1-4 -
TGTGCCAGCAGCCCCGGGACAGGGGTCACCGGGGAGCTGTTTTTT CASSPGTGVTGELFF 15 TRBV7-9 - TRBJ2-2 TRBD1
TGTGCCAGCAGTTCGGGACAGTTTCACTCCTATAATTCACCCCTCCACTTT CASSSGQFHSYNSPLHF 17 TRBV7-9 many TRBJ1-6 TRBD1
TGTGCCAGCAGCCAATCGGGGACGCACCGTCCGCAGTACTTC CASSQSGTHRPQYF 14 TRBV4-2 medium-sized TRBJ2-5 -
TGTGCCAGCAGCCGAGGGAACGGAGAATACGAGCAGTACTTC CASSRGNGEYEQYF 14 TRBV12-3/TRBV12-4 few TRBJ2-7 -
TGTGCCAGCAGTCGGACTGAGGAGACCCAGTACTTC CASSRTEETQYF 12 TRBV3-1 - TRBJ2-5 -